This is a list of T cell receptor beta chains from one sample in a study of shared clonotypes between healthy human individuals. Method: immunoSEQ multiplex PCR; TCRdb's copy keeps in-frame clones and lacks some. The data show about 1 million clones, roughly 70% seen once. The sample comprised memory CD4+ T cells sorted from blood. The receptor source for this set is a young man in good health. Both conserved end residues are part of each CDR3. D genes are given only for firm matches. Part of the rows lack a size; the others show once, few, many or a class for expanded clones.

V: TRBV7-9
D: NA
size: NA
J: TRBJ2-1
DNA: TGTGCCAGCAGCTTAGCGGCGGGAAGCTCCTACAATGAGCAGTTCTTC
CDR3: CASSLAAGSSYNEQFF

V: TRBV30
D: NA
size: few
J: TRBJ1-1
DNA: TGTGCCTGGAGTGGGACAACGGGCCAAGCTTTCTTT
CDR3: CAWSGTTGQAFF

V: TRBV5-4
D: NA
size: NA
J: TRBJ2-5
DNA: TGTGCCAGCAGCTTGGGGGCCTTCGGAGAGACCCAGTACTTC
CDR3: CASSLGAFGETQYF

V: TRBV5-1
D: NA
size: NA
J: TRBJ2-7
DNA: TGCGCCAGCAGCTTGGATGCGGGCTCGTCCTACGAGCAGTACTTC
CDR3: CASSLDAGSSYEQYF

V: TRBV27
D: NA
size: NA
J: TRBJ2-7
DNA: TGTGCCAGCAGTCCGCTCGGCTACGAGCAGTACTTC
CDR3: CASSPLGYEQYF

V: TRBV28
D: NA
size: NA
J: TRBJ2-5
DNA: TGTGCCAGCAGTTGGGGGGACACAGGCCAAGAGACCCAGTACTTC
CDR3: CASSWGDTGQETQYF

V: TRBV2
D: NA
size: many
J: TRBJ2-7
DNA: TGTGCCAGCACTCCTTCCTACGAGCAGTACTTC
CDR3: CASTPSYEQYF

V: TRBV7-8
D: NA
size: NA
J: TRBJ1-5
DNA: TGTGCCAGCAGCTTGCTCTATGGTAATCAGCCCCAGCATTTT
CDR3: CASSLLYGNQPQHF

V: TRBV7-2
D: TRBD2
size: NA
J: TRBJ2-5
DNA: TGTGCCAGCAGCCCAAAAAGGGCGGGAGGTTGGGAGACCCAGTACTTC
CDR3: CASSPKRAGGWETQYF

V: TRBV7-2
D: NA
size: once
J: TRBJ2-7
DNA: TGTGCCAGCAGCTTAGCACGAGGTTCCTACGAGCAGTACTTC
CDR3: CASSLARGSYEQYF

V: TRBV4-3
D: NA
size: NA
J: TRBJ2-5
DNA: TGCGCCAGCAGCCAAGATAGGGCAGGCAGGGAGACCCAGTACTTC
CDR3: CASSQDRAGRETQYF

V: TRBV25-1
D: NA
size: NA
J: TRBJ1-5
DNA: TGTGCCAGCAGTGAGTCCGGGGGTAATCAGCCCCAGCATTTT
CDR3: CASSESGGNQPQHF

V: TRBV11-2
D: NA
size: NA
J: TRBJ2-5
DNA: TGTGCCAGCAGCTTCGGGGTCCAAGAGACCCAGTACTTC
CDR3: CASSFGVQETQYF

V: TRBV7-2
D: NA
size: NA
J: TRBJ1-5
DNA: TGTGCCAGCAGCGTAAGGTTTGTGCGAGGGATCAATCAGCCCCAGCATTTT
CDR3: CASSVRFVRGINQPQHF

V: TRBV5-4
D: NA
size: few
J: TRBJ1-4
DNA: TGTGCCAGCAGCTTGGACAGGGTGAATGAAAAACTGTTTTTT
CDR3: CASSLDRVNEKLFF

V: TRBV19
D: NA
size: NA
J: TRBJ1-5
DNA: TGTGCCTCTGAGGGGATCGTTCAGCCCCAGCATTTT
CDR3: CASEGIVQPQHF

V: TRBV14
D: NA
size: NA
J: TRBJ2-3
DNA: TGTGCCAGCAGCCCTCACCCCCCAGATACGCAGTATTTT
CDR3: CASSPHPPDTQYF

V: TRBV30
D: NA
size: NA
J: TRBJ1-6
DNA: TGTGCCTGGAATCAGGAGCAGGGGTCACCCCTCCACTTT
CDR3: CAWNQEQGSPLHF

V: TRBV2
D: NA
size: NA
J: TRBJ2-2
DNA: TGTGCCAGCAGTGGGCAGAACACCGGGGAGCTGTTTTTT
CDR3: CASSGQNTGELFF

V: TRBV7-2
D: NA
size: NA
J: TRBJ2-5
DNA: TGTGCCAGCAGCCCATTCGGTAGCGGAGAGACCCAGTACTTC
CDR3: CASSPFGSGETQYF

V: TRBV14
D: TRBD2
size: once
J: TRBJ2-2
DNA: TGTGCCAGCAGCCAAGTTGGGACTACGAGACCCGGGGAGCTGTTTTTT
CDR3: CASSQVGTTRPGELFF

V: TRBV5-6
D: NA
size: NA
J: TRBJ2-7
DNA: TGTGCCAGCAGGTCGACAGTCTCCTACGAGCAGTACTTC
CDR3: CASRSTVSYEQYF

V: TRBV21-1
D: NA
size: NA
J: TRBJ2-7
DNA: TGTGCCAGCAGCAAAGAAGGGACAACTAGCGGGAGCCGCCTGAGCGAGCAGTACTTC
CDR3: CASSKEGTTSGSRLSEQYF

V: TRBV19
D: NA
size: NA
J: TRBJ2-3
DNA: TGTGCCAGTAGTATAGATACTAGCAGGAGAACTAGCACAGATACGCAGTATTTT
CDR3: CASSIDTSRRTSTDTQYF

V: TRBV11-3
D: NA
size: few
J: TRBJ1-1
DNA: TGTGCCAGCAGCTTAGCACACTACACTGAAGCTTTCTTT
CDR3: CASSLAHYTEAFF

V: TRBV18
D: NA
size: NA
J: TRBJ2-7
DNA: TGTGCCAGCTCACCACCGACAAGCTCCTACGAGCAGTACTTC
CDR3: CASSPPTSSYEQYF

V: TRBV2
D: NA
size: NA
J: TRBJ2-2
DNA: TGTGCCAGCAGTGAACCGCAGGGCTTGAGGACCGGGGAGCTGTTTTTT
CDR3: CASSEPQGLRTGELFF

V: TRBV28
D: NA
size: NA
J: TRBJ2-7
DNA: TGTGCCAGCAGTTTTGCTCATTTAGACTCCTACGAGCAGTACTTC
CDR3: CASSFAHLDSYEQYF

V: TRBV6-6
D: NA
size: NA
J: TRBJ1-1
DNA: TGTGCCAGCAGTTACCGGGGGGTGGCTGAAGCTTTCTTT
CDR3: CASSYRGVAEAFF

V: TRBV19
D: NA
size: NA
J: TRBJ1-1
DNA: TGTGCCAGTAGTTTCCGGGGGCAGAACACTGAAGCTTTCTTT
CDR3: CASSFRGQNTEAFF

V: TRBV7-2
D: NA
size: NA
J: TRBJ2-1
DNA: TGTGCCAGCAGACGGGGCCCCTCCTACAATGAGCAGTTCTTC
CDR3: CASRRGPSYNEQFF

V: TRBV19
D: TRBD1
size: NA
J: TRBJ1-1
DNA: TGTGCCAGTAGTATGCGGACAGGGGAAGCTTTCTTT
CDR3: CASSMRTGEAFF

V: TRBV5-1
D: TRBD2
size: NA
J: TRBJ2-3
DNA: TGCGCCAGCAGATTAGTAGCGGGAGGGTCCTATAGCACAGATACGCAGTATTTT
CDR3: CASRLVAGGSYSTDTQYF

V: TRBV29-1
D: TRBD1
size: NA
J: TRBJ2-5
DNA: TGCAGCGTTACCGGGACAGCCCAAGAGACCCAGTACTTC
CDR3: CSVTGTAQETQYF

V: TRBV27
D: NA
size: NA
J: TRBJ2-1
DNA: TGTGCCAGCAGCGAGGGACCGCCACACAATGAGCAGTTCTTC
CDR3: CASSEGPPHNEQFF

V: TRBV6-5
D: TRBD2
size: NA
J: TRBJ2-3
DNA: TGTGCCAGCAGTTGGACGGGGGGATCCAGCACAGATACGCAGTATTTT
CDR3: CASSWTGGSSTDTQYF

V: TRBV14
D: NA
size: few
J: TRBJ2-5
DNA: TGTGCCAGCAGCCATTCGCGAGGGATTGTCCAAGAGACCCAGTACTTC
CDR3: CASSHSRGIVQETQYF

V: TRBV4-1
D: NA
size: NA
J: TRBJ2-6
DNA: TGCGCCAGCAGCTCTCGGAGCAGTTTAAGGAGCTCTGGGGCCAACGTCCTGACTTTC
CDR3: CASSSRSSLRSSGANVLTF

V: TRBV7-9
D: NA
size: NA
J: TRBJ2-4
DNA: TGTGCCAGCAGCTTAGGACTCGTGTCCGACAAAAACATTCAGTACTTC
CDR3: CASSLGLVSDKNIQYF

V: TRBV4-1
D: NA
size: few
J: TRBJ1-4
DNA: TGCGCCAGCAGCAGAATAGGGATAGGTAATGAAAAACTGTTTTTT
CDR3: CASSRIGIGNEKLFF

V: TRBV6-1
D: NA
size: NA
J: TRBJ2-7
DNA: TGTGCCAGCAGTGAGGCAGGGAGCTCCTACGAGCAGTACTTC
CDR3: CASSEAGSSYEQYF

V: TRBV4-1
D: TRBD2
size: NA
J: TRBJ2-3
DNA: TGCGCCAGCAGCCAAGGCGAAAGCGGGAGTCGGTTGACAGATACGCAGTATTTT
CDR3: CASSQGESGSRLTDTQYF

V: TRBV30
D: NA
size: NA
J: TRBJ1-1
DNA: TGTGCCTGGAGTGTGGGGGGGACACAAGCTTTCTTT
CDR3: CAWSVGGTQAFF

V: TRBV2
D: NA
size: NA
J: TRBJ1-1
DNA: TGTGCCAGCTCTCCTCAGGAACGCACTGAAGCTTTCTTT
CDR3: CASSPQERTEAFF

V: TRBV7-3
D: NA
size: NA
J: TRBJ1-2
DNA: TGTGCCAGCAGCTCAGGTGGCCCTAACTATGGCTACACCTTC
CDR3: CASSSGGPNYGYTF